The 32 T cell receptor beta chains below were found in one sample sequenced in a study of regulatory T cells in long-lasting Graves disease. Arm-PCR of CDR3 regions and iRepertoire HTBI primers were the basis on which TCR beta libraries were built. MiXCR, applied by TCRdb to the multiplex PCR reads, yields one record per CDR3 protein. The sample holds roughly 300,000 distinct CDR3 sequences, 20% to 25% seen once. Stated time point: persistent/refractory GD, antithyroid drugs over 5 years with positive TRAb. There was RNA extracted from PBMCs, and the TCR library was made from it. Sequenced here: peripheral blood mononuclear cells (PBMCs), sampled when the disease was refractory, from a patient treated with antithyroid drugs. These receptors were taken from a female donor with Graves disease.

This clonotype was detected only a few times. CDR3 amino acids: CASSDRTGAYEQYF. The CDR3 DNA reads as TGTGCCAGCAGCGACCGGACTGGAGCCTACGAGCAGTACTTC. The chain carries TRBV7-9 and TRBJ2-7; perhaps TRBD2 as D (5 bases). Trimming removed 5 bases from V and 2 bases from J, with 13 bases in between. Germline CDR1 and CDR2: SEHNR and FQNEAQ (reference sequence). CDR3 length: 14 residues. Based on the CDR3 plus reference TRBV7-9 and TRBJ2-7, the full variable domain is DTGVSQNPRHKITKRGQNVTFRCDPISEHNRLYWYRQTLGQGPEFLTYFQNEAQLEKSRLLSDRFSAERPKGSFSTLEIQRTEQGDSAMYLCASSDRTGAYEQYFGPGTRLTVT.

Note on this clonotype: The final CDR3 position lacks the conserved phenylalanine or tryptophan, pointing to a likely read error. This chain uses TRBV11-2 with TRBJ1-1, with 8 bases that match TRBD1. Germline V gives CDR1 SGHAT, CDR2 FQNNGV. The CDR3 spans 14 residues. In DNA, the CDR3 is TGCGCCAGCAGCGCGCAGGGGGCAGTATCTGAAGCTTTCTCT. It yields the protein CASSAQGAVSEAFS.

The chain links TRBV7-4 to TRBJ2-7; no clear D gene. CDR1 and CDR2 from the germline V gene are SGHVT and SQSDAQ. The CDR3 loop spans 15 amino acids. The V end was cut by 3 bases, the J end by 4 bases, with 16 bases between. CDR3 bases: TGTGCCAGCAGCTTTTTTCCAGGCTTACTTTACGAGCAGTACTTC. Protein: CASSFFPGLLYEQYF.

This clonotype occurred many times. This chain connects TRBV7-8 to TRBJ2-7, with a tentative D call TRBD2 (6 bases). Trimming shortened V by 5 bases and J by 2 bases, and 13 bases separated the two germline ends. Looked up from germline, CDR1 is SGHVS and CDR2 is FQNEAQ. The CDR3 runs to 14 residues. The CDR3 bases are TGTGCCAGCAGCCACCGGGACTCTGCCTACGAGCAGTACTTC. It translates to CASSHRDSAYEQYF.

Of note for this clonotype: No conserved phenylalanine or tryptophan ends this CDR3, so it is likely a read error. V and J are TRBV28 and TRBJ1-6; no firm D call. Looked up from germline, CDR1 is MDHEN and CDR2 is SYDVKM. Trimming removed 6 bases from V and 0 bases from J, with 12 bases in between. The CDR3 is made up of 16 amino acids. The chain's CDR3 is CASRGTASSYNSPLHS. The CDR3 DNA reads TGTGCCAGCAGGGGTACCGCGAGCTCCTATAATTCACCCCTCCACTCT.

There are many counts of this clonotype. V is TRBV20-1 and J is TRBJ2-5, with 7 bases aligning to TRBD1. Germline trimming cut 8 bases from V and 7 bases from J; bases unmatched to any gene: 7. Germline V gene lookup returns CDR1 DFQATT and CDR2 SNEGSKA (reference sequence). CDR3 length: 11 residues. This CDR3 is CSPLEGATQYF. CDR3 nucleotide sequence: TGCAGTCCGCTAGAGGGGGCGACCCAGTACTTC.

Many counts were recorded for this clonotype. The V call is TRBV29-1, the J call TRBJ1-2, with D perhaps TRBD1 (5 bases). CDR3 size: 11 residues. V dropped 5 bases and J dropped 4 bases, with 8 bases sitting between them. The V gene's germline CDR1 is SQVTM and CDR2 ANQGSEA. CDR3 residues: CSVRTIYGYTF. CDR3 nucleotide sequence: TGCAGCGTTCGGACAATCTATGGCTACACCTTC.

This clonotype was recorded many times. In DNA form, the CDR3 reads TGTGCCAGCAGCCATGGTACCTACGAGCAGTACTTC. Residues: CASSHGTYEQYF. The genes are TRBV14 and TRBJ2-7; no clear D gene. Germline V gene lookup returns CDR1 SGHDN and CDR2 FVKESK. V lost 3 bases, J lost 2 bases, and 5 bases lay in between. The CDR3 covers 12 residues.

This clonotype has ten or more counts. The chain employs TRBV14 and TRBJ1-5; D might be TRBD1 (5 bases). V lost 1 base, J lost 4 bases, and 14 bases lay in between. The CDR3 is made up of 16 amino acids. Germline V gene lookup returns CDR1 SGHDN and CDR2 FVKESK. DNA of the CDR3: TGTGCCAGCAGCCAAGTTGCCAGGGAAGGTAATCAGCCCCAGCATTTT. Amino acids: CASSQVAREGNQPQHF.

In DNA, the CDR3 is TGTGCTAGCAGGCAGGGGACCACAGATACGCAGTATTTT. This codes for CASRQGTTDTQYF. V gene TRBV12-5 combines with J gene TRBJ2-3, with D maybe TRBD1 (6 bases). Trimming pared 9 bases from V and 2 bases from J, leaving 12 bases between. The CDR3 runs 13 residues. Germline V gene sequence: CDR1 LGHNT, CDR2 FRNRAP.

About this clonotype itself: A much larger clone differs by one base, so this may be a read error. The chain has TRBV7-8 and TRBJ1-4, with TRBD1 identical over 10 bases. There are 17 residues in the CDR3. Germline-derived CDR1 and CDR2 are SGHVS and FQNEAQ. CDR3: CASSLGQGFPTNEKPFF. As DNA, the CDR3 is TGTGCCAGCAGCTTGGGACAGGGGTTCCCAACTAATGAAAAACCGTTTTTT.

The CDR3 protein is CASSQAHSPLHF. CDR3 bases: TGTGCCAGCAGCCAAGCACATTCACCCCTCCACTTT. The chain joins TRBV3-1 to TRBJ1-6; D unclear. Per germline, CDR1 LGHDT and CDR2 YNNKEL (reference sequence). The CDR3 covers 12 residues. V was pared by 1 base and J by 8 bases, with 3 bases between.

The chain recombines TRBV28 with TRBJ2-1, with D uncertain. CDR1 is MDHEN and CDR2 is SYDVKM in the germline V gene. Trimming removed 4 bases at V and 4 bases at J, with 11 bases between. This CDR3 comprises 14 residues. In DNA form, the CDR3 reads TGTGCCAGCAGTTCGGTTCCCAAGTACAATGAGCAGTTCTTC. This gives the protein CASSSVPKYNEQFF.

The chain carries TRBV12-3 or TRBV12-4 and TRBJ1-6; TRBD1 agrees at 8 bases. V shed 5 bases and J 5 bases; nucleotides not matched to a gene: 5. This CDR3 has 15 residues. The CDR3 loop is CASSRRTGNNSPLHF. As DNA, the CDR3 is TGTGCCAGCAGTAGACGGACAGGGAATAATTCACCCCTCCACTTT.

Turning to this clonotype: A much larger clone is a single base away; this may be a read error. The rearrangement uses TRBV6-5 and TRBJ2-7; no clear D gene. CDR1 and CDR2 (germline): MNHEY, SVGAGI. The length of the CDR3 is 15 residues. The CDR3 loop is CASGYLESPSYEQYF. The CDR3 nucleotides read TGTGCCAGCGGTTACCTAGAAAGCCCAAGTTACGAGCAGTACTTC.

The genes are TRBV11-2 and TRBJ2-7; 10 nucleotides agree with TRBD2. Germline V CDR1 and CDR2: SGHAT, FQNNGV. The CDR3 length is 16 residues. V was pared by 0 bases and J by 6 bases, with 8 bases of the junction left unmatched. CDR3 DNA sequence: TGTGCCAGCAGCTTAGATTGGCTAGCGGGAGTCTCCGAGCAGTACTTC. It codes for CASSLDWLAGVSEQYF.

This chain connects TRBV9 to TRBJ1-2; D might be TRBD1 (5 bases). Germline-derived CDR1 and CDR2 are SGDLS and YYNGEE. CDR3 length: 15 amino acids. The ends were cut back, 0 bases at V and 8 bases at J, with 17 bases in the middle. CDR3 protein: CASSVEPGGVEGYTF. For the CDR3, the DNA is TGTGCCAGCAGCGTAGAGCCGGGGGGGGTTGAAGGCTACACCTTC. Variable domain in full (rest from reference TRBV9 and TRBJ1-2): DSGVTQTPKHLITATGQRVTLRCSPRSGDLSVYWYQQSLDQGLQFLIQYYNGEERAKGNILERFSAQQFPDLHSELNLSSLELGDSALYFCASSVEPGGVEGYTFGSGTRLTVV.

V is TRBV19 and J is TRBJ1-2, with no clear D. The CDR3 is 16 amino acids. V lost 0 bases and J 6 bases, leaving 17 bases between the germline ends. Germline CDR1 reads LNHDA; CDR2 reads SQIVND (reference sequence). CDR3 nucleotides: TGTGCCAGTAGTATAGATCGAGATGACCTCGGAAATGGCTACACCTTC. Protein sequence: CASSIDRDDLGNGYTF. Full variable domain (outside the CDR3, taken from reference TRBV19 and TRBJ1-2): DGGITQSPKYLFRKEGQNVTLSCEQNLNHDAMYWYRQDPGQGLRLIYYSQIVNDFQKGDIAEGYSVSREKKESFPLTVTSAQKNPTAFYLCASSIDRDDLGNGYTFGSGTRLTVV.

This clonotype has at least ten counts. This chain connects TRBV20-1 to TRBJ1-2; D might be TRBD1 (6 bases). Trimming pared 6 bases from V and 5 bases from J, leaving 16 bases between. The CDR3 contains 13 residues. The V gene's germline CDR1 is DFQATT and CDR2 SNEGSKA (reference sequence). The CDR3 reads CSAMSRGTYGYTF. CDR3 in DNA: TGCAGTGCCATGAGCAGGGGCACGTATGGCTACACCTTC.

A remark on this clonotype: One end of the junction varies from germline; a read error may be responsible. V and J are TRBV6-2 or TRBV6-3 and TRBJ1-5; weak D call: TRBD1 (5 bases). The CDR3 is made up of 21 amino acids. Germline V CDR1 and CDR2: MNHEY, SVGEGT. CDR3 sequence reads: CANSYRLGDGTVLPVRQPQHF. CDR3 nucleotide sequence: TGTGCCAACAGTTATAGACTGGGGGATGGGACGGTTTTACCCGTAAGACAGCCCCAGCATTTT.

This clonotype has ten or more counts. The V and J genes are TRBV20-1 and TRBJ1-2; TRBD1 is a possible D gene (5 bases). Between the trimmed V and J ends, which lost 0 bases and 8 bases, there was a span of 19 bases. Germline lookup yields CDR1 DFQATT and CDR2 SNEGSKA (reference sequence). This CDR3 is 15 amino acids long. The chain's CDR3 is CSARDREGPRGGYTF. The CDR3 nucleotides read TGCAGTGCTAGAGATCGGGAAGGTCCACGGGGGGGCTACACCTTC.

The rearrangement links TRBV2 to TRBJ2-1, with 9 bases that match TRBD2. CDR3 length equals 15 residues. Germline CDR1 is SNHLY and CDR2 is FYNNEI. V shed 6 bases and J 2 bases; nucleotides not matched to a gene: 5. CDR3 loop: CASRPGLATYNEQFF. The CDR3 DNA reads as TGTGCCAGCAGACCGGGACTAGCCACCTACAATGAGCAGTTCTTC. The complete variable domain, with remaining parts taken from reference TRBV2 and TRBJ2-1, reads EPEVTQTPSHQVTQMGQEVILRCVPISNHLYFYWYRQILGQKVEFLVSFYNNEISEKSEIFDDQFSVERPDGSNFTLKIRSTKLEDSAMYFCASRPGLATYNEQFFGPGTRLTVL.

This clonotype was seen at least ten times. The CDR3 spells CASSPPPGGDDEQYF. The CDR3 DNA reads as TGTGCCAGCAGCCCACCTCCGGGGGGCGACGACGAGCAGTACTTC. The chain couples TRBV7-2 to TRBJ2-7, with a tentative D call TRBD2 (7 bases). Germline V gene data show CDR1 as SGHTA and CDR2 as FQGNSA. Trimming left V 5 bases short and J 5 bases short, with 19 bases between. The CDR3 consists of 15 residues. Based on the CDR3 plus reference TRBV7-2 and TRBJ2-7, the full variable domain is GAGVSQSPSNKVTEKGKDVELRCDPISGHTALYWYRQSLGQGLEFLIYFQGNSAPDKSGLPSDRFSAERTGGSVSTLTIQRTQQEDSAVYLCASSPPPGGDDEQYFGPGTRLTVT.

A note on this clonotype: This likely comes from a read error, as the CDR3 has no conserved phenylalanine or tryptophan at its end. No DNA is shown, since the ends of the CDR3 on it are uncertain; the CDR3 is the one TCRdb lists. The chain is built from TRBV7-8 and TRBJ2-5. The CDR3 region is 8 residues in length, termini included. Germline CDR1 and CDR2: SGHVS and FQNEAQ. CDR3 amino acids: CASSSLGG.

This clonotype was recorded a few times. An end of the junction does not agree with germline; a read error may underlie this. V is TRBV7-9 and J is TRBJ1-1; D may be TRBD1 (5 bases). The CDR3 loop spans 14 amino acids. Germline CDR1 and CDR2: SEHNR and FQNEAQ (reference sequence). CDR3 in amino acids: CASSLADSRKQAFF. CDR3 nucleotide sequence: TGTGCCAGCAGCCTAGCAGACAGCAGAAAACAAGCTTTCTTT. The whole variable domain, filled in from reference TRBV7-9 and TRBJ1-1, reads DTGVSQNPRHKITKRGQNVTFRCDPISEHNRLYWYRQTLGQGPEFLTYFQNEAQLEKSRLLSDRFSAERPKGSFSTLEIQRTEQGDSAMYLCASSLADSRKQAFFGQGTRLTVV.

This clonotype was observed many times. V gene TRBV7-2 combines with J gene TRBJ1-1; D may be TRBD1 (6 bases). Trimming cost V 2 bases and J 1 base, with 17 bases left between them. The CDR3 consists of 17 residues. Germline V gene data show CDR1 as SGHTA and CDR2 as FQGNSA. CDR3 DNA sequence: TGTGCCAGCAGCTTACACAGGGCCCCCCCGAAGAACACTGAAGCTTTCTTT. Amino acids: CASSLHRAPPKNTEAFF. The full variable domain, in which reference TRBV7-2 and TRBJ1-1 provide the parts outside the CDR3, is GAGVSQSPSNKVTEKGKDVELRCDPISGHTALYWYRQSLGQGLEFLIYFQGNSAPDKSGLPSDRFSAERTGGSVSTLTIQRTQQEDSAVYLCASSLHRAPPKNTEAFFGQGTRLTVV.

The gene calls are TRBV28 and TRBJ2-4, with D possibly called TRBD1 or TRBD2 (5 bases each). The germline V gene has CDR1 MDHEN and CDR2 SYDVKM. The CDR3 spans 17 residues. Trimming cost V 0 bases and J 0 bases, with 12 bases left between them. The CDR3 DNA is TGTGCCAGCAGTTTATGGGGACCCCTACTAGCCAAAAACATTCAGTACTTC. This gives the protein CASSLWGPLLAKNIQYF.

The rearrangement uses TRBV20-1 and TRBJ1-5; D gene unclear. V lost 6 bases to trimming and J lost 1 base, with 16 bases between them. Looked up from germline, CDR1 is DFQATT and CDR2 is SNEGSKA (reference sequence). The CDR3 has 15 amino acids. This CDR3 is CSAHYNDMSNQPQHF. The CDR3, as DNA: TGCAGTGCCCACTACAACGATATGAGCAATCAGCCCCAGCATTTT.

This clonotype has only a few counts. The CDR3 nucleotides read TGTGCCTGGAGTCTACTTGGGAGTAGCACAGATACGCAGTATTTT. This codes for CAWSLLGSSTDTQYF. The gene calls are TRBV30 and TRBJ2-3; perhaps TRBD2 as D (5 bases). Trimming stripped 2 bases from V and 0 bases from J, with 12 bases between. Germline loops: CDR1 GTSNPN, CDR2 SVGIG (reference sequence). This CDR3 region has 15 residues.

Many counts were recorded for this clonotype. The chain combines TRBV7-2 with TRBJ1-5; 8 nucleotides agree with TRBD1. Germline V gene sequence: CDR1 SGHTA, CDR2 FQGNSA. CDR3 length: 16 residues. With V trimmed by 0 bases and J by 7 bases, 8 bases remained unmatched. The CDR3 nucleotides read TGTGCCAGCAGCTTAGCGACAGGGGTAGAAGGCCAGCCCCAGCATTTT. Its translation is CASSLATGVEGQPQHF.

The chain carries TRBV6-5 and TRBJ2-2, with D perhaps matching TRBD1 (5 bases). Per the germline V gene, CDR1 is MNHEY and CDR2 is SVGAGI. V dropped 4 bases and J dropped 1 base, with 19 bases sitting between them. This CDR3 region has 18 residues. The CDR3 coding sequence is TGTGCCAGCAGTTCACCCCCAGGGCTACTAAAGAACACCGGGGAGCTGTTTTTT. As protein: CASSSPPGLLKNTGELFF.

The CDR3 bases are TGTGCCAGCAGTGGTCAGGGGGAGCAGTTCTTC. It codes for CASSGQGEQFF. The chain is built from TRBV6-1 and TRBJ2-1, with D tentatively TRBD1 (6 bases). Germline values: CDR1 MNHNS, CDR2 SASEGT. Trimming cost V 4 bases and J 10 bases, with 8 bases left between them. The CDR3 is 11 amino acids.